A single sample gave rise to the 5 T cell receptor beta chains below, sequenced in a study of blood T cell repertoires in COVID-19. The assay was immunoSEQ multiplex PCR, and TCRdb's table has in-frame clones only and misses some. The sample shows a few hundred thousand clones, roughly 86% of them seen only once. Sequencing was performed on peripheral blood. Source of these receptors: a middle-aged man who had recovered from COVID-19.

The rearrangement links TRBV7-6 to TRBJ1-6; TRBD1 matches 7 bases. CDR1 is SGHVS and CDR2 is FNYEAQ in the germline V gene. The CDR3 covers 15 residues. The V segment lost 3 bases and the J segment 7 bases; nucleotides outside the gene matches: 6. The CDR3 DNA is TGTGCCAGCAGCTTTGTAGCAGGGGGGAATTCACCCCTCCACTTT. Translation: CASSFVAGGNSPLHF.

The chain joins TRBV5-6 to TRBJ2-7; 7 bases line up with TRBD2. The CDR3 spans 13 residues. Trimming at V came to 2 bases and at J to 6 bases, leaving 5 bases not matched to a gene. Germline V gene lookup returns CDR1 SGHDT and CDR2 YYEEEE. The CDR3 reads CASSFGGGGEQYF. In DNA, the CDR3 is TGTGCCAGCAGCTTCGGAGGCGGGGGCGAGCAGTACTTC.

The chain joins TRBV9 to TRBJ1-5; no clear D gene. The V gene's germline CDR1 is SGDLS and CDR2 YYNGEE. Trimming pared 4 bases from V and 3 bases from J, leaving 11 bases between. The CDR3 has 14 residues. Written as DNA, the CDR3 is TGTGCCAGCAGCCCAGCCCAGGCCAATCAGCCCCAGCATTTT. This gives the protein CASSPAQANQPQHF.

This chain joins TRBV10-3 and TRBJ2-3; 8 bases are a match to TRBD1. Germline V gene lookup returns CDR1 ENHRY and CDR2 SYGVKD. J lost 2 bases, V lost 10 bases, and 20 bases had no gene match. CDR3 length equals 18 residues. This chain's CDR3 is CATNQIPTQGANTDTQYF. The CDR3 coding sequence is TGTGCCACCAACCAAATCCCAACGCAGGGGGCCAACACAGATACGCAGTATTTT.

The chain employs TRBV7-3 and TRBJ2-5; the D gene is possibly TRBD2 (5 bases). This CDR3 spans 14 amino acids. Looked up from germline, CDR1 is SGHTA and CDR2 is FQGTGA. V dropped 2 bases and J dropped 4 bases, with 11 bases sitting between them. CDR3 sequence (DNA): TGTGCCAGCAGCTTACGTGGGAGTGTAGAGACCCAGTACTTC. Protein product: CASSLRGSVETQYF.